This is a list of T cell receptor beta chains from one sample in a study of T cell repertoires in MIS-A myocarditis. The repertoire was sequenced with immunoSEQ multiplex PCR; TCRdb's copy has only in-frame clones and lacks some. The sample carries 11,000 or so clones, approximately 80% recorded once. Material: right ventricle heart tissue obtained at autopsy. The receptors here all came from a man aged 18 to 30 with fulminant myocarditis from multisystem inflammatory syndrome in adults (MIS-A) after COVID-19. The conserved cysteine and the conserved F or W are not part of the CDR3 here.

CDR3,J,V
ASGEFSGRSGEQF,TRBJ2-1,TRBV12-5
ASSEAGVGRRSGYT,TRBJ1-2,TRBV6-1
ASKGRVSTDTQY,TRBJ2-3,TRBV19
ASSPDFRGGADTQY,TRBJ2-3,TRBV4-3
SAGGGQNYGYT,TRBJ1-2,TRBV29-1
ASSYSEYRVPSSGYT,TRBJ1-2,TRBV6-2/TRBV6-3
ASSIRSAGEQF,TRBJ2-1,TRBV19
ASSIQVIMDTQY,TRBJ2-3,TRBV7-8
ASSVEGASTGELF,TRBJ2-2,TRBV9
ASTGQGANTEAF,TRBJ1-1,TRBV3-1/TRBV3-2
ASSIEQRTGYNEQF,TRBJ2-1,TRBV19
ASSQDASGNEQF,TRBJ2-1,TRBV4-1
ASSRLAGELF,TRBJ2-2,TRBV28
ARSSTGNQETQY,TRBJ2-5,TRBV2
SGWTGDDGYT,TRBJ1-2,TRBV29-1
ASSVPGLAVYEQF,TRBJ2-1,TRBV6-2/TRBV6-3
ASSPRHMGLAGVIQETQY,TRBJ2-5,TRBV3-1/TRBV3-2
ASSPIGQGSQPQH,TRBJ1-5,TRBV6-2/TRBV6-3
ASTRARDMAYNEQF,TRBJ2-1,TRBV11-2
ASSLNGYT,TRBJ1-2,TRBV12-3/TRBV12-4
ASSDLVGGSSNEQY,TRBJ2-7,TRBV19
ASSLAGVGHLH,TRBJ1-6,TRBV7-8
ASSYTTRGSNQPQH,TRBJ1-5,TRBV6-7
ASSYLDRGTYEQY,TRBJ2-7,TRBV6-5